Described below is a single T cell receptor (beta chain) sequence and its context. Its antigen remains unknown. J gave up 6 bases and V 4 bases, and 9 bases lay outside the gene matches. Germline CDR1 reads MNHEY; CDR2 reads SVGAGI. This CDR3 spans 15 amino acids. This sample was taken from a study of post-analysis software for immune sequencing data. Study-level background: The courses of disease that were included comprised relapsing-remitting, secondary progressive and progressive-relapsing multiple sclerosis. Whole-study findings and limits: Five TRBV segments occurring more often in patients than controls included TRBV5-6, TRBV5-1 and TRBV20-1.

Unique molecular identifiers had been added to the TCR beta cDNA libraries. TCRdb redid the calling of the PCR reads with MiXCR, one entry per CDR3 protein. The sample consists of roughly 670,000 distinct CDR3 sequences, approximately 59% of them appearing once. The sample consisted of blood. The genes are TRBV6-5 and TRBJ1-5; 7 nucleotides line up with TRBD1. This clonotype was sampled from a girl aged 2 to 10 with multiple sclerosis. The CDR3, as DNA: TGTGCCAGCAGTTCCTCGGGACAGACTCTTCAGCCCCAGCATTTT. It encodes CASSSSGQTLQPQHF.